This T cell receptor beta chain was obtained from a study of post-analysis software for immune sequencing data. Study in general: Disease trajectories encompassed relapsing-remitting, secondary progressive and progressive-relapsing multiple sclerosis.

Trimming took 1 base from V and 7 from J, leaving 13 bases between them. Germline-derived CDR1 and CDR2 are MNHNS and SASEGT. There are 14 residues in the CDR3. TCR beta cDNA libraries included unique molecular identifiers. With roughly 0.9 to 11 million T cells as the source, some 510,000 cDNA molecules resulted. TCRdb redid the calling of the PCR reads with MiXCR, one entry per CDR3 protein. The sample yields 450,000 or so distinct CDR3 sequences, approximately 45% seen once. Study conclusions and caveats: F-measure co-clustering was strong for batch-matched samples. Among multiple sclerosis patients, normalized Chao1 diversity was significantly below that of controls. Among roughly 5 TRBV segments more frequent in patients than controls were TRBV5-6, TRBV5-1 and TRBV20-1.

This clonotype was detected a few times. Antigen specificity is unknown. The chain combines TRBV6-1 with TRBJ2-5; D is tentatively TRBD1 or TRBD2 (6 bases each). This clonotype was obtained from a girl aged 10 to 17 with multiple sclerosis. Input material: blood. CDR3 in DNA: TGTGCCAGCAGTGAAGAAATGGGGGGCGGGACCCAGTACTTC. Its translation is CASSEEMGGGTQYF.